This passage covers 10 T cell receptor beta chains from one sample sequenced in a study of control samples from healthy donors and cancer patients. TCRdb's copy holds only in-frame clones and misses some; the assay was immunoSEQ multiplex PCR. The sample lists roughly 100,000 clones; about 90% were seen once. Sequenced sample: blood. These receptors were obtained from a woman younger than 35 in good health.

The DNA of the CDR3 is TGTGCCAGCTCACCAACCGGGACAGGCGTCTACAATGAGCAGTTCTTC. Translation gives CASSPTGTGVYNEQFF. The chain combines TRBV18 with TRBJ2-1, with 8 bases lining up with TRBD1. The trim removed 2 bases at V and 3 bases at J, leaving 6 bases unmatched. The length of the CDR3 is 16 residues. The germline V gene has CDR1 KGHSH and CDR2 LQKENI. Together with reference TRBV18 and TRBJ2-1, the CDR3 gives the full variable domain: NAGVMQNPRHLVRRRGQEARLRCSPMKGHSHVYWYRQLPEEGLKFMVYLQKENIIDESGMPKERFSAEFPKEGPSILRIQQVVRGDSAAYFCASSPTGTGVYNEQFFGPGTRLTVL.

The chain recombines TRBV7-9 with TRBJ2-1, with no clear D. Germline V CDR1 and CDR2: SEHNR, FQNEAQ (reference sequence). Between the trimmed V and J ends, which lost 0 bases and 3 bases, there was a span of 12 bases. The CDR3 has 16 residues. CDR3 sequence reads: CASSLARGSLYNEQFF. The DNA for the CDR3 is TGTGCCAGCAGCTTAGCGCGTGGAAGCCTCTACAATGAGCAGTTCTTC.

The rearrangement joins TRBV4-3 to TRBJ1-6; D uncertain. The germline V and J ends were trimmed by 0 bases and 6 bases, with 12 bases remaining between them. There are 16 residues in the CDR3. Per germline, CDR1 LGHNA and CDR2 YSLEER. The CDR3 region is CASSQEAGLGNSPLHF. DNA of the CDR3: TGCGCCAGCAGCCAAGAGGCGGGGTTAGGTAATTCACCCCTCCACTTT.

The V gene is TRBV19, the J gene TRBJ1-5, with D perhaps TRBD1 (5 bases). This CDR3 region has 13 residues. In germline, CDR1 is LNHDA, CDR2 SQIVND (reference sequence). The germline V and J ends were trimmed by 7 bases and 3 bases, with 10 bases remaining between them. This chain's CDR3 is CASTTGLNQPQHF. CDR3 nucleotides: TGTGCCAGTACCACAGGACTCAATCAGCCCCAGCATTTT. Full variable domain (outside the CDR3, taken from reference TRBV19 and TRBJ1-5): DGGITQSPKYLFRKEGQNVTLSCEQNLNHDAMYWYRQDPGQGLRLIYYSQIVNDFQKGDIAEGYSVSREKKESFPLTVTSAQKNPTAFYLCASTTGLNQPQHFGDGTRLSIL.

The V call is TRBV6-5, the J call TRBJ1-3; unclear D gene. Deletions cut 5 bases from V and 4 bases from J, with 15 bases between. CDR1 MNHEY and CDR2 SVGAGI come from the germline V gene. CDR3 length: 15 amino acids. The CDR3 DNA reads as TGTGCCAGCAGTCAGGCGGCCAGTCTAGGAAACACCATATATTTT. This gives the protein CASSQAASLGNTIYF.

The gene calls are TRBV6-2 or TRBV6-3 and TRBJ2-1, with D hard to call. Trimming stripped 2 bases from V and 3 bases from J, with 11 bases between. Germline loops: CDR1 MNHEY, CDR2 SVGEGT. The CDR3 extends over 15 amino acids. The CDR3 sequence: CASSYTSRNYNEQFF. In DNA, the CDR3 is TGTGCCAGCAGTTACACTTCCCGGAACTACAATGAGCAGTTCTTC.

The chain combines TRBV13 with TRBJ2-7; 8 bases line up with TRBD1. The V segment lost 5 bases and the J segment 3 bases; nucleotides outside the gene matches: 12. This CDR3 is built from 16 residues. Germline V CDR1 and CDR2: PRHDT, FYEKMQ (reference sequence). The DNA for the CDR3 is TGTGCCAGCAGCGTACATAAGACAGGGGCTGACTACGAGCAGTACTTC. Translating gives CASSVHKTGADYEQYF.

This chain connects TRBV5-6 to TRBJ2-3, with 10 bases identical to TRBD1. Germline CDR1 reads SGHDT; CDR2 reads YYEEEE. The CDR3 contains 16 residues. Germline trimming cut 4 bases from V and 6 bases from J; bases unmatched to any gene: 11. The CDR3 region is CASSPTTGGKGDTQYF. CDR3 coding DNA: TGTGCCAGCAGCCCCACGACAGGGGGCAAGGGGGATACGCAGTATTTT.

The chain carries TRBV7-9 and TRBJ2-7; TRBD2 agrees at 8 bases. The CDR3 is 15 residues long. Losses at the gene ends were 6 bases for V and 4 bases for J; bases not matched to a gene: 11. The germline gives CDR1 SEHNR, CDR2 FQNEAQ (reference sequence). CDR3 in DNA: TGTGCCAGCAGTCGTAGCGGGGTCGCTGGATACGAGCAGTACTTC. It specifies CASSRSGVAGYEQYF. Full variable domain (remainder filled in from reference TRBV7-9 and TRBJ2-7): DTGVSQNPRHKITKRGQNVTFRCDPISEHNRLYWYRQTLGQGPEFLTYFQNEAQLEKSRLLSDRFSAERPKGSFSTLEIQRTEQGDSAMYLCASSRSGVAGYEQYFGPGTRLTVT.

The chain is built from TRBV12-3 or TRBV12-4 and TRBJ2-7; possibly TRBD1 or TRBD2 for D (6 bases each). CDR3 length equals 13 residues. Trimming cost V 6 bases and J 2 bases, with 11 bases left between them. CDR3 DNA: TGTGCCAGCAGACCCGGGGGCACCTACGAGCAGTACTTC. Translated, it gives CASRPGGTYEQYF.